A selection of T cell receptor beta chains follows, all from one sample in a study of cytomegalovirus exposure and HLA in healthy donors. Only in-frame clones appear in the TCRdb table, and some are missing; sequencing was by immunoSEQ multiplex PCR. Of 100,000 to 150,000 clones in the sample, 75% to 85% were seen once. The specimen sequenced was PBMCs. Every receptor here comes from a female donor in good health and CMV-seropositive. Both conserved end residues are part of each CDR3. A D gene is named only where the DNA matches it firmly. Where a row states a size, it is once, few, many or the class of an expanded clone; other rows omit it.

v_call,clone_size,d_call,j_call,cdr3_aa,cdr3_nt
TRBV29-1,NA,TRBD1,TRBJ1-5,CSVEVDRGQPQHF,TGCAGCGTTGAAGTCGACAGGGGCCAGCCCCAGCATTTT
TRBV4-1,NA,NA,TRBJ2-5,CASSQGRAVETQYF,TGCGCCAGCAGCCAAGGACGAGCGGTGGAGACCCAGTACTTC
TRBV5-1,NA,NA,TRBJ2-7,CASSQDREQYF,TGCGCCAGCAGCCAAGACAGAGAGCAGTACTTC
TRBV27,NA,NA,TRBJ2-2,CASSLEPGLPLGELFF,TGTGCCAGCAGTTTGGAGCCGGGACTCCCTCTCGGGGAGCTGTTTTTT
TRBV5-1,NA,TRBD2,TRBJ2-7,CASSLGGTRDYEQYF,TGCGCCAGCAGCTTGGGGGGGACTAGGGACTACGAGCAGTACTTC
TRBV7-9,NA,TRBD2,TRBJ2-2,CASTDTRTSVNTGELFF,TGTGCCAGCACCGACACGAGGACTAGCGTTAACACCGGGGAGCTGTTTTTT
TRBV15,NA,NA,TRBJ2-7,CATKGGGTSSYEQYF,TGTGCCACGAAGGGTGGGGGGACGAGCTCCTACGAGCAGTACTTC
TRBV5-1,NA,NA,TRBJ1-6,CASSTGHPDSPLHF,TGCGCCAGCAGCACGGGACACCCCGATTCACCCCTCCACTTT
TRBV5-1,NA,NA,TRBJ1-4,CASSTGTINEKLFF,TGCGCCAGCAGCACCGGGACAATCAATGAAAAACTGTTTTTT
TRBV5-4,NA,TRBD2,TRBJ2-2,CASSLVLAGAPGELFF,TGTGCCAGCAGCTTGGTTCTAGCGGGAGCCCCCGGGGAGCTGTTTTTT
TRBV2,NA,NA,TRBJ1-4,CASTSDRQAANEKLFF,TGTGCCAGCACCTCGGATCGACAGGCGGCTAATGAAAAACTGTTTTTT
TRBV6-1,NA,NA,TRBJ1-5,CASSEDGRLEPQHF,TGTGCCAGCAGTGAAGATGGCAGGTTGGAGCCCCAGCATTTT
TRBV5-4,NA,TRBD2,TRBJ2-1,CASSLSGREGFVNEQFF,TGTGCCAGCAGCTTAAGCGGGAGGGAGGGCTTTGTCAATGAGCAGTTCTTC
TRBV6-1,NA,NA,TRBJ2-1,CASSESFQATLGNEQFF,TGTGCCAGCAGTGAGTCGTTTCAAGCGACCCTTGGGAATGAGCAGTTCTTC
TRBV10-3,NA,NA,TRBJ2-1,CAISGSSSAYNEQFF,TGTGCCATCAGTGGCAGCTCTAGCGCATACAATGAGCAGTTCTTC
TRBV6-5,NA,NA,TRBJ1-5,CASSVTDSQPQHF,TGTGCCAGCAGTGTAACAGACAGTCAGCCCCAGCATTTT
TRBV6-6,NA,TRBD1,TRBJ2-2,CASSVAGGTGELFF,TGTGCCAGCAGTGTCGCAGGGGGAACCGGGGAGCTGTTTTTT
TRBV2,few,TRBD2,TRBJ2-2,CASRGLAGNTGELFF,TGTGCCAGCAGGGGGCTAGCGGGGAACACCGGGGAGCTGTTTTTT
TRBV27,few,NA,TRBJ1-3,CASRKTVLSGNTIYF,TGTGCCAGCAGGAAGACAGTTCTCTCTGGAAACACCATATATTTT
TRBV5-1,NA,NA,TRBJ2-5,CASSLGRDSGLQETQYF,TGCGCCAGCAGCTTGGGGAGGGACAGCGGTTTACAAGAGACCCAGTACTTC
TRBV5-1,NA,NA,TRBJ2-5,CASSLGGQETQYF,TGCGCCAGCAGCTTGGGGGGCCAGGAGACCCAGTACTTC
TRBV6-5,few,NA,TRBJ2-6,CASSYSASSGANVLTF,TGTGCCAGCAGTTACTCTGCCAGCTCTGGGGCCAACGTCCTGACTTTC
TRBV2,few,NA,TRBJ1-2,CASSADIGGYGYTF,TGTGCCAGCAGCGCGGATATCGGAGGCTATGGCTACACCTTC
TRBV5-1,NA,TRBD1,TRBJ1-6,CASSLVGQSSSYNSPLHF,TGCGCCAGCAGCTTAGTGGGACAGAGCAGCTCCTATAATTCACCCCTCCACTTT
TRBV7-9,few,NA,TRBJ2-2,CASSLAGHTGELFF,TGTGCCAGCAGCTTGGCAGGGCACACCGGGGAGCTGTTTTTT
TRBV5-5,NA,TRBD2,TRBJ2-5,CASRRSSGGAAETQYF,TGTGCCAGCAGGCGCTCTAGCGGGGGGGCCGCCGAGACCCAGTACTTC
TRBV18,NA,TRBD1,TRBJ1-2,CASSPPGQGTYGYTF,TGTGCCAGCTCACCCCCGGGACAGGGAACCTATGGCTACACCTTC
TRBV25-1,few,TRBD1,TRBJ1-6,CASQPGQGSYYNSPLHF,TGTGCCAGCCAACCGGGACAGGGTTCATACTATAATTCACCCCTCCACTTT
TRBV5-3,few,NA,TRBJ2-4,CARSLFREEVSGGNIQYF,TGTGCCAGAAGCTTATTCAGGGAAGAGGTGTCTGGGGGGAACATTCAGTACTTC
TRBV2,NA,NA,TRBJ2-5,CASSVSNAQETQYF,TGTGCCAGCTCGGTGAGCAACGCACAAGAGACCCAGTACTTC
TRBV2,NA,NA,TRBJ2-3,CASRVGPRGDTQYF,TGTGCCAGCAGGGTTGGTCCCAGGGGAGATACGCAGTATTTT
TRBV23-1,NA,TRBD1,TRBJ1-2,CASSPKDRDNYGYTF,TGCGCCAGCAGTCCCAAGGACAGGGATAACTATGGCTACACCTTC
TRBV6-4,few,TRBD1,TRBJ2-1,CASSDSGTGKGNEQFF,TGTGCCAGCAGTGACTCCGGGACAGGGAAGGGCAATGAGCAGTTCTTC
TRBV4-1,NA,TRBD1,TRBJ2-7,CASSFGTGTYEQYF,TGCGCCAGCAGCTTCGGGACAGGGACCTACGAGCAGTACTTC
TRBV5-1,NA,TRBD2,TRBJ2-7,CASSRTGTRGREQYF,TGCGCCAGCAGCCGGACCGGGACTAGAGGGAGGGAGCAGTACTTC
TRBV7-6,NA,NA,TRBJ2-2,CASSLAASATGELFF,TGTGCCAGCAGCTTAGCGGCGAGCGCTACCGGGGAGCTGTTTTTT
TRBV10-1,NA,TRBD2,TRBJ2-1,CASSESVFAGGANNEQFF,TGCGCCAGCAGTGAGTCAGTCTTTGCGGGAGGGGCCAACAATGAGCAGTTCTTC